The TCR beta chain under discussion was sequenced for a study of T cells in Graves' hyperthyroidism and ophthalmopathy (dated by TCRdb to between 2017 and 2020). A note on the overall study: Peripheral blood samples were taken at the time of initial diagnosis, prior to any treatment. The roughly 90 discovery patients were divided at random into training and test sets in a 7:3 ratio. To identify distinguishing TCR V-J signatures, a discovery cohort of about 95 patients was used, comprising fewer than 45 with Graves' ophthalmopathy and about 59 with stable Graves' hyperthyroidism. In more than 5 Graves' hyperthyroidism patients, the study also compared T-cell repertoires from thyroid tissue with T-cell repertoires from blood. Whether ophthalmopathy could be predicted prospectively was tested in an independent validation cohort made up of 18 to 20 hyperthyroidism patients plus 17 patients who later progressed to ophthalmopathy. The paper describes TCR Vbeta CDR3 sequencing of 135 peripheral blood samples, made up of around 41 ophthalmopathy patients, around 73 hyperthyroidism patients and 17 progressor patients. Following sampling, methimazole starting at 30 mg daily was given to hyperthyroidism patients, and high-dose intravenous methylprednisolone was given to ophthalmopathy patients. Results and caveats for the whole study, not just this receptor: A 13 V-J signature model separated ophthalmopathy from stable hyperthyroidism, with roughly 88% sensitivity and roughly 82% specificity in cross-validation and 80%/75% in testing. During validation, the model predicted progression to ophthalmopathy a median of about 5.9 months ahead of onset, with roughly 65% sensitivity and about 75% specificity. Most expanded thyroid clonotypes (frequency above 0.001) were also detected in blood, suggesting blood repertoires may reflect thyroid immune responses. No statistical method was used to set the sample size in advance, and investigators knew the group allocation.

Amplification of TCR beta CDR3 regions was carried out from RNA transcripts. The TCR CDR3 was subjected to a first round of RT-PCR using the HTBI primer set and the Qiagen OneStep RT-PCR kit. The libraries were constructed in a second round of multiplex PCR and then size-selected and purified. Sequencing of the libraries was done on an Illumina HiSeq2000 using paired-end 100 bp reads. Per the source publication's procedure: SOAPnuke was used to process the raw data, throwing out any read that contained adapters or uncalled bases, had a mean Phred below 15, or lacked an exact constant-primer or identifier match. High-quality paired reads were merged with COPE v1.2.5, and unique nucleotide sequences were defined as clonotypes. Clonotypes were aligned to IMGT TRBV, TRBD and TRBJ reference segments using MiTCR v1.1. The analysis included only V-J combinations with a frequency above 0.0001, which together covered 99% to 99.2% of the repertoires. The TCS score was defined as F50 (clonal expansion) divided by E x V (chaos), with BLOSUM62-based TCRdist calculated between CDR3 peptides within each V-J. Welch's t-statistics and random forest reduced just over 500 V-J features to 10 to 15, which were used in a naive Bayes classifier (R e1071). In TCRdb, the public reads were trimmed at Q25 with fastp and aligned with MiXCR, with productive beta chains retained. Every entry covers one CDR3 protein and lists the most common genes and DNA from its rows. These V and J calls rely on TCRdb rather than the paper's analysis. This sample comprises 530,000 or so distinct CDR3 sequences, roughly 24% of them detected only once. Approximately 10% of the sample is taken by the ten largest.

The germline V gene (reference sequence) gives CDR1 as DFQATT and CDR2 as SNEGSKA. V is pared back by 3 bases and J by 3 bases, with 9 bases lying between the germline termini. The CDR3 covers 13 residues, taking in both the cysteine and the phenylalanine. Only the CDR3 DNA stays, 39 bases, in frame from base 1. This clonotype was observed at least ten times. Which antigen it targets is not known. One base away there is no much larger clone; base qualities are not given. Moderately to severely active disease, a Clinical Activity Score of at least 3, a NOSPECS grade of at least 4, and a duration under 3 months were present in ophthalmopathy patients. The study excluded patients with uncontrolled infections, other autoimmune diseases, pregnancy or lactation. Diagnoses were based on clinical symptoms, serum thyroxine and TRAb, thyroid ultrasound and orbital computed tomography. Ficoll-Paque density gradient centrifugation was used to isolate PBMCs from approximately 10 ml of fresh peripheral blood. Total RNA was extracted with Trizol reagent, and quality was checked on an Agilent 2100 Bioanalyzer.

The rearrangement joined TRBV20-1 to TRBJ1-5, with the identity of the D gene unclear. The clonotype was recovered from a woman in her 30s with Graves' ophthalmopathy. What was sequenced was blood. The CDR3 has the sequence CSARARDNQPQHF. In nucleotides, the sequence is TGCAGTGCTAGGGCTCGGGACAATCAGCCCCAGCATTTT.